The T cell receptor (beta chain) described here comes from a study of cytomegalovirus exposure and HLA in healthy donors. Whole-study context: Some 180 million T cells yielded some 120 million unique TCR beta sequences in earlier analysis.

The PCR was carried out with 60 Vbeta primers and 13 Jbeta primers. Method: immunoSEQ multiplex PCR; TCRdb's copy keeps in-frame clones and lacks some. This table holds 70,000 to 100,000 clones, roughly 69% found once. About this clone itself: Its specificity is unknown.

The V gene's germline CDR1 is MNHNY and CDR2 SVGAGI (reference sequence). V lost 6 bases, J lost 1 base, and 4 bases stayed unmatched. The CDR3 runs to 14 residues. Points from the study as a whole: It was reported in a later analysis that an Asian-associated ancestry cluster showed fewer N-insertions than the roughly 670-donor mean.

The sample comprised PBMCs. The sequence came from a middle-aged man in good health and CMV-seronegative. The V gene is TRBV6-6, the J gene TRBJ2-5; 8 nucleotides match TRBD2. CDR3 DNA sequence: TGTGCCAGCAGATATAGCGGGGTCCAAGAGACCCAGTACTTC. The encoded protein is CASRYSGVQETQYF.